These T cell receptor beta chains were read from a single sample in a study of blood T cells in healthy people across ages. TCRdb reprocessed the 5' RACE reads via MiXCR and lists one record per CDR3 protein. Counted here are fewer than 800,000 distinct CDR3 sequences, roughly 21% occurring once; the ten biggest clones make up roughly 3.9%. The sequenced sample consisted of blood. All receptors derive from a man in his sixties or seventies in good health. The conserved cysteine and the conserved F or W are not part of the CDR3 here.

V	J	CDR3
TRBV9	TRBJ1-4	ASSREVSTNEKLF
TRBV6-1	TRBJ2-7	ASSDGGRSAYEQY
TRBV20-1	.	SASWGTGYEQY
TRBV29-1	TRBJ2-5	SVEKGLAGGYEETQY
TRBV29-1	TRBJ2-1	SSRQGPYNEQF
TRBV7-9	TRBJ2-2	ASSLAGLSSGTGELF
TRBV4-1	TRBJ1-1	ASSQGAGNTEAF
TRBV2	.	ASSESFNEQF
TRBV28	TRBJ2-3	ASRTVRFTDTQY
TRBV15	TRBJ2-7	ATSRVGSYEQY
TRBV7-2	TRBJ2-7	ASSRELAGAYEQY
TRBV24-1	TRBJ2-1	AASDAAGGPSNNEQF
TRBV5-4	TRBJ2-3	ASSPSTHPSDTQY
TRBV3-1	TRBJ2-3	ASSVQGRTTGTQY
TRBV18	TRBJ1-5	VSSPDEDQPQH
TRBV29-1	TRBJ1-2	SVETGYYGYT
TRBV20-1	TRBJ1-1	SAPGRGQSNTEAF
TRBV29-1	.	SSGQGTINEQF
TRBV18	TRBJ1-2	ASSPSTDYGYT
TRBV20-1	TRBJ2-2	SARALGRFTGELF
TRBV3-1	TRBJ2-5	ASSHFMVETQY
TRBV3-1	TRBJ2-7	ACSETGGYEQY
TRBV6-6	TRBJ1-4	ASIIGMGGEKLF
TRBV9	TRBJ2-7	ASSVAWDGYEQY
TRBV13	TRBJ2-4	ASSLGSGVKNIQY
TRBV29-1	TRBJ1-1	SVDRTASTEAF
TRBV20-1	TRBJ2-1	SGETSGSYNEQF
TRBV2	TRBJ2-1	ASKDEYNEQF
TRBV15	TRBJ1-4	ATSKLDRGEGEKLF
TRBV2	TRBJ2-2	ASNSGRNTGELF
TRBV6-5	TRBJ2-7	ASSYSRLAGEQY
TRBV7-2	TRBJ2-1	ASSLELAGFSEQF
TRBV20-1	TRBJ2-7	SARDSGQATYEQY
TRBV7-3	TRBJ1-4	ASSPQPRDRDNEKLF
TRBV4-1	TRBJ2-7	ASSQDHTGFDEQY
TRBV27	TRBJ2-1	ASRDQGASFNEQF
TRBV7-2	.	VSRTTGGNEQY
TRBV18	TRBJ2-3	ASSPPGLAVWY
TRBV29-1	TRBJ2-1	SVDSGTSSYNEQF
TRBV29-1	TRBJ2-7	SGQGAYEQY
TRBV15	TRBJ2-5	ATSRDPDRVSYERY
TRBV4-3	TRBJ2-6	ASSQLWSSGANVLT
TRBV7-6	TRBJ1-3	ASSLASTPSSGNTIY
TRBV9	TRBJ1-1	ASSRVPTDRIMNTEAF
TRBV6-6	TRBJ1-5	ASSYHGQAAGQH
TRBV28	TRBJ2-7	ASSLFGGAAYEQY
TRBV12-3/TRBV12-4	TRBJ2-7	ASTPSGSREQY
TRBV3-1	TRBJ2-7	ASSRMGLAGGPYYEQY
TRBV20-1	TRBJ2-2	SARDSGAGEDGELF
TRBV28	TRBJ2-7	ASSFHGLKGHHEQY
TRBV14	TRBJ2-1	AGSQAMWRATYNEQF
TRBV7-2	TRBJ1-2	ASSLGTGVYGYT
TRBV20-1	TRBJ1-6	SAQTQGSGDSPLH
TRBV10-3	TRBJ1-1	AISEGSRKTEAF
TRBV7-9	TRBJ1-2	ASSYAETRGQGGYT